Listed below are T cell receptor beta chains from one sample, sequenced in a study of cytomegalovirus exposure and HLA in healthy donors. The table came from immunoSEQ multiplex PCR; TCRdb's copy has only in-frame clones and leaves some out. Among about 130,000 clones listed, roughly 78% were seen once. Sequencing was carried out using PBMCs. The receptor set was obtained from a man under 40 in good health and CMV-seronegative. Each CDR3 is given with its conserved first and last residue. The order of the fields is CDR3 protein, CDR3 DNA, clone size, J gene, D gene, V gene. The D gene is left open where the match is weak. A clone size is listed for some rows: how often the clone was seen (once, few, many), or a class if it is expanded.

CSSSFGGNTEAFF | TGTTCCAGCAGCTTCGGTGGGAACACTGAAGCTTTCTTT | NA | TRBJ1-1 | NA | TRBV7-9
CASSERQGSTGELFF | TGTGCCAGCAGTGAACGGCAGGGTAGCACCGGGGAGCTGTTTTTT | NA | TRBJ2-2 | NA | TRBV6-1
CASSALTGTGYNEQFF | TGTGCCAGCAGCGCTCTTACCGGGACAGGCTACAATGAGCAGTTCTTC | NA | TRBJ2-1 | TRBD1 | TRBV9
CASSYLRAGTGELFF | TGTGCCAGCAGTTACTTACGGGCGGGCACCGGGGAGCTGTTTTTT | few | TRBJ2-2 | NA | TRBV6-5
CASSIRGRKYGYTF | TGTGCCAGTAGTATTAGAGGGCGTAAATATGGCTACACCTTC | NA | TRBJ1-2 | NA | TRBV19
CASTLLLGSDYYGYTF | TGTGCCAGTACCCTCCTCCTTGGGTCTGACTACTATGGCTACACCTTC | once | TRBJ1-2 | NA | TRBV19
CASSFDRGLKGPEAFF | TGTGCCAGCAGTTTTGACAGGGGACTTAAGGGCCCTGAAGCTTTCTTT | NA | TRBJ1-1 | TRBD1 | TRBV28
CASSTRTGVLGTPPSGGYEQYF | TGTGCCAGCAGTACCAGGACAGGGGTTCTGGGTACGCCCCCTTCGGGCGGGTACGAGCAGTACTTC | NA | TRBJ2-7 | TRBD1 | TRBV27
CASSTTRDRELNQPQHF | TGTGCCAGCAGCACAACCCGGGACAGGGAACTTAATCAGCCCCAGCATTTT | NA | TRBJ1-5 | TRBD1 | TRBV7-9
CASSERDSSKNTEAFF | TGTGCCAGTAGTGAACGGGACAGTTCGAAGAACACTGAAGCTTTCTTT | NA | TRBJ1-1 | TRBD1 | TRBV19
CASSIGAYEQYF | TGTGCCAGTAGTATAGGCGCCTACGAGCAGTACTTC | NA | TRBJ2-7 | NA | TRBV19
CASSRRVGSVDEQYF | TGTGCCAGCAGCCGCCGAGTTGGTAGCGTCGACGAGCAGTACTTC | few | TRBJ2-7 | NA | TRBV7-6
CASSLYPGPSNQPQHF | TGTGCCAGCAGCTTATACCCAGGGCCGAGCAATCAGCCCCAGCATTTT | NA | TRBJ1-5 | NA | TRBV7-9
CASGLLKRAFF | TGTGCTAGTGGTTTACTAAAGAGGGCTTTCTTT | NA | TRBJ1-1 | NA | TRBV12-5
CASSLSRIDPSEAFF | TGTGCCAGCAGTTTAAGCAGGATTGATCCCTCTGAAGCTTTCTTT | NA | TRBJ1-1 | NA | TRBV27
CASSQDFGLGLAGVTDTQYF | TGCGCCAGCAGCCAAGATTTTGGGCTAGGGCTAGCGGGAGTCACAGATACGCAGTATTTT | NA | TRBJ2-3 | TRBD2 | TRBV4-3
CASSPAGPGYTF | TGTGCCAGCAGCCCAGCGGGGCCTGGCTACACCTTC | NA | TRBJ1-2 | NA | TRBV7-2
CASARTGETEAFF | TGTGCCAGCGCCAGGACTGGAGAAACTGAAGCTTTCTTT | NA | TRBJ1-1 | NA | TRBV2
CASSETGGTDTDTQYF | TGTGCCAGCTCAGAGACGGGGGGGACAGACACAGATACGCAGTATTTT | once | TRBJ2-3 | NA | TRBV18
CASTPLGAGGPSPYNEQFF | TGCGCCAGCACCCCTTTAGGAGCGGGAGGGCCCAGCCCCTACAATGAGCAGTTCTTC | NA | TRBJ2-1 | TRBD2 | TRBV4-1
CASSYFGTHSDTQYF | TGTGCCAGCAGTTACTTCGGGACTCATTCCGATACGCAGTATTTT | NA | TRBJ2-3 | NA | TRBV6-5
CASSRTGLNTEAFF | TGTGCCAGCAGTAGGACAGGGCTGAACACTGAAGCTTTCTTT | few | TRBJ1-1 | TRBD1 | TRBV27
CSVPQGLAETQYF | TGCAGCGTCCCTCAGGGACTAGCGGAGACCCAGTACTTC | NA | TRBJ2-5 | TRBD2 | TRBV29-1
CASSDLTGGNYGYTF | TGCGCCAGCAGTGACCTGACAGGGGGCAACTATGGCTACACCTTC | NA | TRBJ1-2 | TRBD1 | TRBV10-2
CASSPSSGSSYEQYF | TGTGCCAGCAGTCCCTCTAGCGGAAGCTCCTACGAGCAGTACTTC | NA | TRBJ2-7 | TRBD2 | TRBV27
CAWSIGQGAWEQYF | TGTGCCTGGAGTATTGGACAGGGGGCATGGGAGCAGTACTTC | few | TRBJ2-7 | TRBD1 | TRBV30
CASSLISGGNNEQFF | TGTGCCAGCAGCTTAATAAGCGGCGGGAACAATGAGCAGTTCTTC | NA | TRBJ2-1 | NA | TRBV7-3
CSSSFMNTEAFF | TGTTCCAGCAGCTTCATGAACACTGAAGCTTTCTTT | NA | TRBJ1-1 | NA | TRBV7-9